Below, one T cell receptor (beta chain) is given with its context. Amplification used 60 Vbeta primers and 13 Jbeta primers. Data came from immunoSEQ multiplex PCR; TCRdb stores just in-frame clones and leaves some out. Of more than 95,000 clones listed, roughly 69% were seen once; the top ten hold roughly 10%. The sample originates from a study of cytomegalovirus exposure and HLA in healthy donors. The CDR3 is made up of 13 amino acids. Germline loops: CDR1 MNHEY, CDR2 SVGAGI. The V end was cut by 6 bases, the J end by 6 bases, with 12 bases between. The chain recombines TRBV6-5 with TRBJ1-5; tentatively, D is TRBD1 (6 bases). This clonotype was obtained from a woman in her 40s in good health and CMV-seropositive. The sample consisted of PBMCs. The CDR3 region is CASRTGKSQPQHF. In nucleotides, the CDR3 is TGTGCCAGCAGAACAGGGAAGAGTCAGCCCCAGCATTTT.